These T cell receptor beta chains were read from a single sample in a study of Graves' ophthalmopathy and Graves' hyperthyroidism. TCRdb re-analysed the multiplex PCR reads in MiXCR, keeping a single row per CDR3 protein. The top ten clones hold over 2.5% of a sample with hundreds of thousands of distinct CDR3 sequences, about 41% of them seen once. Sample: peripheral blood. The receptors here all came from an adult man with Graves' ophthalmopathy. Both conserved end residues are part of each CDR3. The D gene is left open where the match is weak. Expanded clones get a size class; other rows say once, few or many, or leave the size out.

clone size: NA
J gene: TRBJ2-2
D gene: NA
V gene: TRBV6-5
CDR3 DNA: TGTGCCAGCAGTTACCAGACAGCGAACACCGGGGAGCTGTTTTTT
CDR3 protein: CASSYQTANTGELFF

clone size: many
J gene: TRBJ1-6
D gene: TRBD1
V gene: TRBV6-5
CDR3 DNA: TGTGCCAGCAGTTACGGACAGGGGCGACTCGTTTTC
CDR3 protein: CASSYGQGRLVF

clone size: NA
J gene: TRBJ1-6
D gene: NA
V gene: TRBV7-3
CDR3 DNA: TGTGCCAGCAGCTTACGGGCCCCGAATTCACCCCTCCACTTT
CDR3 protein: CASSLRAPNSPLHF

clone size: NA
J gene: TRBJ1-2
D gene: NA
V gene: TRBV24-1
CDR3 DNA: TGTGCCACCAGTGCCACCGAAATGGAGAACTATGGCTACACCTTC
CDR3 protein: CATSATEMENYGYTF

clone size: NA
J gene: TRBJ1-6
D gene: TRBD1
V gene: TRBV19
CDR3 DNA: TGTGCCAGTAATCGCCGGGACAGGGTGAAAGGGGATTCACCCCTCCACTTT
CDR3 protein: CASNRRDRVKGDSPLHF

clone size: many
J gene: TRBJ2-7
D gene: NA
V gene: TRBV10-3
CDR3 DNA: TGTGCCACCAGGGCGGAGGGCGAGCAGTACTTC
CDR3 protein: CATRAEGEQYF

clone size: NA
J gene: TRBJ1-2
D gene: NA
V gene: TRBV7-2
CDR3 DNA: TGTGCCAGCAGCTTGTGGACCGGATATGGCTACACCTTC
CDR3 protein: CASSLWTGYGYTF

clone size: many
J gene: TRBJ1-1
D gene: NA
V gene: TRBV29-1
CDR3 DNA: TGCAGCTCGTGGGGAGGGGGGGACACTGAAGCTTTCTTT
CDR3 protein: CSSWGGGDTEAFF

clone size: many
J gene: TRBJ2-7
D gene: TRBD1
V gene: TRBV2
CDR3 DNA: TGTGCCAGCAAGTCGACAGGGTCTTCCTACGAGCAGTACTTC
CDR3 protein: CASKSTGSSYEQYF

clone size: NA
J gene: TRBJ1-5
D gene: NA
V gene: TRBV27
CDR3 DNA: TGTGCCAGCAGTGAAATACAGAATCAGCCCCAGCATTTT
CDR3 protein: CASSEIQNQPQHF

clone size: many
J gene: TRBJ1-6
D gene: NA
V gene: TRBV10-3
CDR3 DNA: TGTGCCATCAGTGTCAACCCGGACCGGAGTCATAATTCACCCCTCCACTTT
CDR3 protein: CAISVNPDRSHNSPLHF

clone size: NA
J gene: TRBJ1-1
D gene: TRBD1
V gene: TRBV9
CDR3 DNA: TGTGCCAGCAGCCCTTGGACAGGGCAGACTGAAGCTTTCTTT
CDR3 protein: CASSPWTGQTEAFF

clone size: NA
J gene: TRBJ2-5
D gene: NA
V gene: TRBV15
CDR3 DNA: TGTGCCACCAGCAGCTTCTCGGGACCCGGCCAAGAGACCCAGTACTTC
CDR3 protein: CATSSFSGPGQETQYF

clone size: many
J gene: TRBJ2-2
D gene: NA
V gene: TRBV7-7
CDR3 DNA: TGTGCTAGCAGCTTAGTGGCAGGGACCGGGGAGCTGTTTTTT
CDR3 protein: CASSLVAGTGELFF

clone size: NA
J gene: TRBJ1-4
D gene: NA
V gene: TRBV5-1
CDR3 DNA: TGCGCCAGCAGCTTGGATCCGGGGGCCGCAACTAATGAAAAACTGTTTTTT
CDR3 protein: CASSLDPGAATNEKLFF

clone size: NA
J gene: TRBJ2-7
D gene: NA
V gene: TRBV7-3
CDR3 DNA: TGTGCCAGCAGCTTAGGGGGGGGCTTCGAGCAGTACTTC
CDR3 protein: CASSLGGGFEQYF

clone size: few
J gene: TRBJ2-5
D gene: TRBD2
V gene: TRBV12-3/TRBV12-4
CDR3 DNA: TGTGCCAGCAGTTTAGAGGGACTAGCGTCTTACCAAGAGACCCAGTACTTC
CDR3 protein: CASSLEGLASYQETQYF

clone size: NA
J gene: TRBJ2-7
D gene: NA
V gene: TRBV5-4
CDR3 DNA: TGTGCCAGCAGCCCAATGTCAGGATCGTACTACGAGCAGTACTTC
CDR3 protein: CASSPMSGSYYEQYF

clone size: few
J gene: TRBJ1-3
D gene: TRBD1
V gene: TRBV12-3/TRBV12-4
CDR3 DNA: TGTGCCAGCAGTTTCCGCGAGGGACAGGGGGCCTCTGGAAACACCATATATTTT
CDR3 protein: CASSFREGQGASGNTIYF

clone size: many
J gene: TRBJ2-5
D gene: NA
V gene: TRBV29-1
CDR3 DNA: TGCAGCGCGCAGGGTCTTGTGGGGGAGACCCAGTACTTC
CDR3 protein: CSAQGLVGETQYF

clone size: NA
J gene: TRBJ2-2
D gene: NA
V gene: TRBV2
CDR3 DNA: TGTGCCAGCGGTAATCGGGAAGGGTTGAGGGAGCTGTTTTTT
CDR3 protein: CASGNREGLRELFF

clone size: NA
J gene: TRBJ2-5
D gene: TRBD2
V gene: TRBV2
CDR3 DNA: TGTGCCAGCAGACCCTGGACTAGCGGGGTCCAAGAGACCCAGTACTTC
CDR3 protein: CASRPWTSGVQETQYF

clone size: NA
J gene: TRBJ2-1
D gene: NA
V gene: TRBV20-1
CDR3 DNA: TGCAGTGCTAGAGTCGGCAGGGGTTGGGGGGAGTGGGGTGAGCAGTTCTTC
CDR3 protein: CSARVGRGWGEWGEQFF

clone size: many
J gene: TRBJ1-1
D gene: TRBD1
V gene: TRBV9
CDR3 DNA: TGTGCCAGCAGCGCGGACAGGGCGGTCACTGAAGCTTTCTTT
CDR3 protein: CASSADRAVTEAFF

clone size: many
J gene: TRBJ1-2
D gene: NA
V gene: TRBV12-3/TRBV12-4
CDR3 DNA: TGTGCCAGCAGGCAGGGCCTTTATGGCTACACCTTC
CDR3 protein: CASRQGLYGYTF

clone size: many
J gene: TRBJ1-2
D gene: NA
V gene: TRBV20-1
CDR3 DNA: TGCAGTGCTAAAGAAAGACGGGACTATGGCTACACCTTC
CDR3 protein: CSAKERRDYGYTF

clone size: few
J gene: TRBJ1-6
D gene: NA
V gene: TRBV7-9
CDR3 DNA: TGTGCCAGCAGCTCCCGGGACGCACTCTATAATTCACCCCTCCACTTT
CDR3 protein: CASSSRDALYNSPLHF

clone size: few
J gene: TRBJ1-3
D gene: TRBD1
V gene: TRBV9
CDR3 DNA: TGTGCCAGCAGCGCGGACACGGGACAGGGTGCTAGCGGTTCTGGAAACACCATATATTTT
CDR3 protein: CASSADTGQGASGSGNTIYF